This record covers a single T cell receptor beta chain. Constant-region reverse primers amplified full-length variable regions, followed by semi-nested Nested Universal Primer A PCR. TCRdb re-called the 5' RACE reads through MiXCR, storing one row per CDR3 protein. Here the sample spans about 41,000 distinct CDR3 sequences, less than 35% being singletons. The germline V gene has CDR1 WSHSY and CDR2 SAAADI. V dropped 2 bases and J dropped 9 bases, with 8 bases sitting between them. This CDR3 spans 12 amino acids. The chain employs TRBV10-2 and TRBJ2-1; D is perhaps TRBD1 (5 bases). The sequencing sample was made of memory CD4+ T cells sorted from a lymph node. Noted subset: memory CD4+ T cells, CD4+CD45RO+CD25-. The TCR comes from a female donor with breast cancer. The DNA of the CDR3 is TGCGCCAGCAGTGAGGGGGCCAGTGAGCAGTTCTTC. Amino acid sequence: CASSEGASEQFF.